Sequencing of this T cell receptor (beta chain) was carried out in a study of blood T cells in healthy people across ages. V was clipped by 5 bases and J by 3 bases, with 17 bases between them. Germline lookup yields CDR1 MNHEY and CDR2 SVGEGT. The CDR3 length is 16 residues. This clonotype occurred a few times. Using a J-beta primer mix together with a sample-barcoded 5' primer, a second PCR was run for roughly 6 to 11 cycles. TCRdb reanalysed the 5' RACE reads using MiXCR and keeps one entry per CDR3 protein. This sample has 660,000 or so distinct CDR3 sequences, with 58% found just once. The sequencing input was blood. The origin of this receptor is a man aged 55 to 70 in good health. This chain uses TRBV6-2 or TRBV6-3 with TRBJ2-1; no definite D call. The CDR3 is CASSHRPNRIYNEQFF. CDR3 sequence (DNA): TGTGCCAGCAGTCATCGTCCCAACCGGATCTACAATGAGCAGTTCTTC.